A selection of T cell receptor beta chains follows, all from one sample in a study of cytomegalovirus exposure and HLA in healthy donors. Using immunoSEQ multiplex PCR, the repertoire was profiled, and TCRdb retains in-frame clones only, with some absent. The data contain 120,000 or so clones, approximately 92% of them singletons. Sequenced: PBMCs. These receptors originate from a woman between 18 and 29 years old in good health and CMV-seronegative. Both conserved end residues are part of each CDR3. D genes are given only for firm matches. A clone size is listed for some rows: how often the clone was seen (once, few, many), or a class if it is expanded.

cdr3_nt cdr3_aa v_call clone_size d_call cdr3_length j_call
TGTGCCAGCAGCACAAATGAGCAGTTCTTC CASSTNEQFF TRBV7-9 few NA 10 TRBJ2-1
TGTGCCAGCGGGGAGGTTAGCAATCAGCCCCAGCATTTT CASGEVSNQPQHF TRBV28 NA NA 13 TRBJ1-5
TGTGCCAGCAGCCATAAGCGGGGCAACACAGATACGCAGTATTTT CASSHKRGNTDTQYF TRBV14 few TRBD2 15 TRBJ2-3
TGTGCCAGCAGTCCCGCCGGGTCCTACTATGGCTACACCTTC CASSPAGSYYGYTF TRBV28 NA NA 14 TRBJ1-2
TGTGCCAGCAGTGTCCGCATTTGGGAAGCGGGGGGGCACAATGAGCAGTTCTTC CASSVRIWEAGGHNEQFF TRBV2 NA TRBD2 18 TRBJ2-1
TGTGCCAGCCCAATAGGCGGTTCCTACGAGCAGTACTTC CASPIGGSYEQYF TRBV6-5 NA NA 13 TRBJ2-7
TGTGCCAGCAGCTCTACTGGGCTAGCGGATGAGCAGTACTTC CASSSTGLADEQYF TRBV7-9 NA TRBD2 14 TRBJ2-7
TGCAGCGTTGAAGATCTTATGTACAGGGGGCACTATGGCTACACCTTC CSVEDLMYRGHYGYTF TRBV29-1 few TRBD1 16 TRBJ1-2
TGTGCCAGCAGTCTCAACAGGGGTGGGACAGATACGCAGTATTTT CASSLNRGGTDTQYF TRBV27 few TRBD1 15 TRBJ2-3
TGTGCCTGGAGGATAGACAGGGAACGCTCACGTTTCATGAACACTGAAGCTTTCTTT CAWRIDRERSRFMNTEAFF TRBV30 NA TRBD1 19 TRBJ1-1
TGCTCCGGGACAGAGAACACCGGGGAGCTGTTTTTT CSGTENTGELFF TRBV29-1 NA TRBD1 12 TRBJ2-2
TGTGCCAGTTCTAACAGGGGCAGAGAGACCCAGTACTTC CASSNRGRETQYF TRBV19 NA TRBD1 13 TRBJ2-5
TGTGCCAGCGGCGGGACAGGCAGAGGTTCCGAGCAGTACTTC CASGGTGRGSEQYF TRBV25-1 NA TRBD1 14 TRBJ2-7
TGTGCCAGTAGTATTGGGGGGGCGTTCGAGCAGTACTTC CASSIGGAFEQYF TRBV19 NA NA 13 TRBJ2-7
TGTGCCAGCTCACCAAACTCCGGGACAGGGTATGAAAAACTGTTTTTT CASSPNSGTGYEKLFF TRBV18 NA TRBD1 16 TRBJ1-4
TGTGCCAGCAGTTCTCGCGGGGCCACAGATACGCAGTATTTT CASSSRGATDTQYF TRBV27 once NA 14 TRBJ2-3
TGCGCCAGCAGCTTGGGTCGGGACAGGGTCTACAATGAGCAGTTCTTC CASSLGRDRVYNEQFF TRBV5-1 NA TRBD1 16 TRBJ2-1
TGTGCCAGCAGTGTAGAAAGGGGCTCCTACGAGCAGTACTTC CASSVERGSYEQYF TRBV2 NA NA 14 TRBJ2-7
TGTGCCAGCAGTTCCCCAGGGGGAGACACTGAAGCTTTCTTT CASSSPGGDTEAFF TRBV27 NA TRBD1 14 TRBJ1-1
TGTGCCAGCAGCTTGCGGGAGGGCGGTAGCACAGATACGCAGTATTTT CASSLREGGSTDTQYF TRBV7-2 NA TRBD2 16 TRBJ2-3
TGTGCCAGCAGCTTACAGGGGAGCACCGGGGAGCTGTTTTTT CASSLQGSTGELFF TRBV11-2 few NA 14 TRBJ2-2
TGCGCCAGCAGCCAACATTCAACTAGCGGGATCACCTTAGTTGGAGATACGCAGTATTTT CASSQHSTSGITLVGDTQYF TRBV4-3 NA TRBD2 20 TRBJ2-3
TGCGCCAGCAGTGAGTTGAGTCAGGGTGATGAGCAGTTCTTC CASSELSQGDEQFF TRBV10-1 NA NA 14 TRBJ2-1
TGTGCCAGCAGTGTGGGGACAGGGGTACAGCCCCAGCATTTT CASSVGTGVQPQHF TRBV2 NA TRBD1 14 TRBJ1-5
TGCGCCAGCAGCCAAGATTCGGGGTATGGCTACACCTTC CASSQDSGYGYTF TRBV4-3 NA NA 13 TRBJ1-2
TGTGCCAGCAGCTACAAAACAGGGAGTCACACTGAAGCTTTCTTT CASSYKTGSHTEAFF TRBV5-6 NA NA 15 TRBJ1-1
TGCGCCAGCATGACTAGCGGGAGGGCCGGGTCCTACGAGCAGTACTTC CASMTSGRAGSYEQYF TRBV10-2 NA TRBD2 16 TRBJ2-7
TGTGCCAGCAGCGGAAAACAGGGGGCGAACTATGGCTACACCTTC CASSGKQGANYGYTF TRBV9 NA TRBD1 15 TRBJ1-2
TGTGCCAGCAGCTCCTCTAGCGATACGCAGTATTTT CASSSSSDTQYF TRBV7-2 NA NA 12 TRBJ2-3
TGTGCCAGCAGGGCTTACGGGTGGAACACTGAAGCTTTCTTT CASRAYGWNTEAFF TRBV28 NA NA 14 TRBJ1-1
TGTGCCAGCAAATGGGGACAGGGGGCAGATACGCAGTATTTT CASKWGQGADTQYF TRBV27 NA TRBD1 14 TRBJ2-3
TGTGCCAGCAGTGAAGCGTTGCAGGTACCTGGCTACACCTTC CASSEALQVPGYTF TRBV2 NA NA 14 TRBJ1-2
TGTGCCAGCAGCTTCGGCAGCGGCCTTAGCACAGATACGCAGTATTTT CASSFGSGLSTDTQYF TRBV5-6 NA NA 16 TRBJ2-3
TGTGCCAGCAGAGTCGGGGGGGCTGGGGATACGCAGTATTTT CASRVGGAGDTQYF TRBV2 NA TRBD2 14 TRBJ2-3
TGTGCCAGCAGCTTCGTGCAGGGGCAAGCTAACTATGGCTACACCTTC CASSFVQGQANYGYTF TRBV7-2 NA NA 16 TRBJ1-2
TGTGCCAGCAGCTTACGACAGAGCACAGATACGCAGTATTTT CASSLRQSTDTQYF TRBV7-2 NA NA 14 TRBJ2-3
TGTGCCAGCAGGGTGGACAGAGGCTATGGCTACACCTTC CASRVDRGYGYTF TRBV28 NA NA 13 TRBJ1-2
TGTGCCAGCTCACCGCGGCCGACAGGGGAGGAGACCCAGTACTTC CASSPRPTGEETQYF TRBV18 NA TRBD1 15 TRBJ2-5
TGTGCCAGCAGCACACCCTTTCGGGTGTCGTCCCTTGGCTACACCTTC CASSTPFRVSSLGYTF TRBV28 NA NA 16 TRBJ1-2
TGTGCCAGCTCCTCCCGGGAGGAAGAGACCCAGTACTTC CASSSREEETQYF TRBV18 NA TRBD2 13 TRBJ2-5
TGTGCCAGTAGTATTGGCAGGGCGCGAATTTCACCCCTCCACTTT CASSIGRARISPLHF TRBV19 NA NA 15 TRBJ1-6
TGTGCCAGCAGTGCCCGAGAAGAGAACACTGAAGCTTTCTTT CASSAREENTEAFF TRBV2 NA NA 14 TRBJ1-1
TGTGCCAGCAGCTTAATAGGGGGCAGGGGAAACACCATATATTTT CASSLIGGRGNTIYF TRBV7-2 NA TRBD1 15 TRBJ1-3
TGTGCCAGCAGCGTAGAAATAGCGGGAGCGTACGAGCAGTACTTC CASSVEIAGAYEQYF TRBV9 once TRBD2 15 TRBJ2-7
TGTGCCAGCAGTCCAACTACCGGGACAGGGGGGTTTCAGCCCCAGCATTTT CASSPTTGTGGFQPQHF TRBV28 once TRBD1 17 TRBJ1-5
TGTGCCAGCAGAACAGGGGGAAGGTACGAGCAGTACTTC CASRTGGRYEQYF TRBV6-5 NA TRBD1 13 TRBJ2-7
TGTGCCAGTAGTACCGTCCCAGGGGGAAACATTCAGTACTTC CASSTVPGGNIQYF TRBV19 NA TRBD1 14 TRBJ2-4
TGTGCCACCAGCAGAGAGGACAGAGCCACAGATACGCAGTATTTT CATSREDRATDTQYF TRBV15 once NA 15 TRBJ2-3
TGCGCCAGCAGCCCCATGTTGGGCGTCTACCCCCACGAGCAGTACTTC CASSPMLGVYPHEQYF TRBV4-1 NA NA 16 TRBJ2-7